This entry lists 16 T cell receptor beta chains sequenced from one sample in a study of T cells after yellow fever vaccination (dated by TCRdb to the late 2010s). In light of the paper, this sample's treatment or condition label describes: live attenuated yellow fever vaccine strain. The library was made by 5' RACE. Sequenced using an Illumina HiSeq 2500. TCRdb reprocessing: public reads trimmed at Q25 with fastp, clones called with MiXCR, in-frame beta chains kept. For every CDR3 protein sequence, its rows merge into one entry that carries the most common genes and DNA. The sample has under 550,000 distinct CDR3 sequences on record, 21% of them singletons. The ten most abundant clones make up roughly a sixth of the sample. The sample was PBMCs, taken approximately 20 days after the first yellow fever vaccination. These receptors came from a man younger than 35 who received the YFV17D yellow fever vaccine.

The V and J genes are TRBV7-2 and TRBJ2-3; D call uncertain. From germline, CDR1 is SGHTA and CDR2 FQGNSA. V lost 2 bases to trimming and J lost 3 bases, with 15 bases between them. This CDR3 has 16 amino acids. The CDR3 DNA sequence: TGTGCCAGCAGCTTAAATCAACCGGTAATAACAGATACGCAGTATTTT. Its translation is CASSLNQPVITDTQYF.

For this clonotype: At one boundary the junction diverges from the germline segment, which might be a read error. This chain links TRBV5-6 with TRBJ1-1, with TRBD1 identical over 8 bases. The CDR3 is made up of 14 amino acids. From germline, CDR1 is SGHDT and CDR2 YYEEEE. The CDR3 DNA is TGTGCCAGCAGCTTGGTTGGACAGGGTCCGAGGAGGATCTTT. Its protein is CASSLVGQGPRRIF.

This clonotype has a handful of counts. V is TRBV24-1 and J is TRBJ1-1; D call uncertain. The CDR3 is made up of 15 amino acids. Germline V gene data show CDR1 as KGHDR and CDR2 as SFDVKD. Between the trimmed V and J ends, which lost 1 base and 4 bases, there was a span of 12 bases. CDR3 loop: CATSDLSDDFTEAFF. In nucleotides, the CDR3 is TGTGCCACCAGTGATTTATCAGATGATTTCACTGAAGCTTTCTTT.

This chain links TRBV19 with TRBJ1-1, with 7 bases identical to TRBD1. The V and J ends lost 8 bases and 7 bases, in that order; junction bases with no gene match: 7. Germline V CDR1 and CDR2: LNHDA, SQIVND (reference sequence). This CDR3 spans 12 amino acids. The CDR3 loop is CASGDRANEAFF. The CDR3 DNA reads TGTGCCAGTGGAGACAGGGCTAATGAAGCTTTCTTT.

In DNA, the CDR3 is TGTGCCAGCAGCTTAGTAGCGGGGGAATACAATGAGCAGTTCTTC. Protein sequence: CASSLVAGEYNEQFF. The genes are TRBV11-2 and TRBJ2-1; 9 bases fit TRBD2. V lost 1 base and J lost 4; bases outside the gene matches: 2. From germline, CDR1 is SGHAT and CDR2 FQNNGV. There are 15 residues in the CDR3.

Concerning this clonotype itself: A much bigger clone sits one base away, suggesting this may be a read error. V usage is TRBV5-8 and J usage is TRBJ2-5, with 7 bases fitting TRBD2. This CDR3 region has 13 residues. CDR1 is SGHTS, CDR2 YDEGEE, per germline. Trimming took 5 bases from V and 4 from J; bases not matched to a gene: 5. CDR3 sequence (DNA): TGTGCCAGCAGACCAAGCGGGGTAGAGACCCAGTACTTC. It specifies CASRPSGVETQYF.

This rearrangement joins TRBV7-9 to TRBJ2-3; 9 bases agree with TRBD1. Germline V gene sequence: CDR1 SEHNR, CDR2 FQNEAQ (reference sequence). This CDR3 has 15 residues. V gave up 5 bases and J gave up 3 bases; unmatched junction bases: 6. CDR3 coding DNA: TGTGCCAGCAGCGGACGGACAGGGGAGACAGATACGCAGTATTTT. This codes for CASSGRTGETDTQYF.

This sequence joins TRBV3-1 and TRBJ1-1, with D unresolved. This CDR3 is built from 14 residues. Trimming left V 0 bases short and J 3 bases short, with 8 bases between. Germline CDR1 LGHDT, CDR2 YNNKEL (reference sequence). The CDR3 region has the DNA TGTGCCAGCAGCCAAGATGTATCGGACACTGAAGCTTTCTTT. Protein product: CASSQDVSDTEAFF.

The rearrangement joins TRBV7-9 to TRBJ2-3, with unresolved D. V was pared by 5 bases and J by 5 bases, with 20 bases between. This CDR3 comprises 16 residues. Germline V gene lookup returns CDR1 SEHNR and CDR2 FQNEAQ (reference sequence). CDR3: CASSRNRAGSGDTQYF. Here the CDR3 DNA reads TGTGCCAGCAGCCGCAACAGAGCTGGGTCGGGAGATACGCAGTATTTT. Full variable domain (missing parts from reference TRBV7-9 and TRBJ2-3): DTGVSQNPRHKITKRGQNVTFRCDPISEHNRLYWYRQTLGQGPEFLTYFQNEAQLEKSRLLSDRFSAERPKGSFSTLEIQRTEQGDSAMYLCASSRNRAGSGDTQYFGPGTRLTVL.

CDR3 sequence reads: CATSRGDRDGNEQFF. The CDR3 DNA is TGTGCCACCAGCAGGGGGGACAGGGATGGGAATGAGCAGTTCTTC. The chain links TRBV15 to TRBJ2-1, with 9 nucleotides matching TRBD1. Germline V gene lookup returns CDR1 LNHNV and CDR2 YYDKDF (reference sequence). Trimming cost V 3 bases and J 7 bases; bases outside gene matches: 7. This CDR3 has 15 residues.

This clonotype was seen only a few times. The CDR3 reads CATSDYRANEQFF. DNA for the CDR3: TGTGCCACCAGTGACTACAGGGCTAATGAGCAGTTCTTC. The rearrangement uses TRBV24-1 and TRBJ2-1, with D possibly being TRBD1 (6 bases). CDR1 is KGHDR and CDR2 is SFDVKD in the germline V gene. CDR3 length equals 13 residues. Trimming took 4 bases from V and 7 from J, leaving 10 bases between them.

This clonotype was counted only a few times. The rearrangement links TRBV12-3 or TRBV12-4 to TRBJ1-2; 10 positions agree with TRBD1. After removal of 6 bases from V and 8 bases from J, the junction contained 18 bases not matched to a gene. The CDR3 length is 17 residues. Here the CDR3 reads CASRPRGTGALIRGYTF. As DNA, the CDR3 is TGTGCCAGCAGACCCCGAGGGACAGGGGCCCTTATCAGGGGCTACACCTTC.

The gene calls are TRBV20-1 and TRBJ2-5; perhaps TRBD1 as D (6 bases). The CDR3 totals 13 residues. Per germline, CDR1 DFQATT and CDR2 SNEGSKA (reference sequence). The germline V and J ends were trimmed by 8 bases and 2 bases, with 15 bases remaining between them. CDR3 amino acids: CSTPERGQETQYF. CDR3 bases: TGCAGTACCCCGGAGAGGGGGCAAGAGACCCAGTACTTC.

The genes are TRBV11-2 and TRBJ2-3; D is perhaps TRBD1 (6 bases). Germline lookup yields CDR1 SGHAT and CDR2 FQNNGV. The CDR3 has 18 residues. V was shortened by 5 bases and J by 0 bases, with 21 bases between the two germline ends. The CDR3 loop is CASSRHGRDTRSTDTQYF. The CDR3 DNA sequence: TGTGCCAGCAGCCGCCACGGAAGGGACACAAGAAGCACAGATACGCAGTATTTT.

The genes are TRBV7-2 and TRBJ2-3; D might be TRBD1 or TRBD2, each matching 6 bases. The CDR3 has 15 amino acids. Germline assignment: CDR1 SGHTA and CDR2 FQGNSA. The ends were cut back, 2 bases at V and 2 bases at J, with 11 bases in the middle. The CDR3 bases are TGTGCCAGCAGCTTATGGGGGGCCGCCACAGATACGCAGTATTTT. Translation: CASSLWGAATDTQYF.

This CDR3 is CASSQLDVSNTEAFF. The CDR3 region has the DNA TGCGCCAGCAGCCAGCTGGACGTATCGAACACTGAAGCTTTCTTT. V usage is TRBV4-1 and J usage is TRBJ1-1; no firm D call. The CDR3 is made up of 15 amino acids. Germline-derived CDR1 and CDR2 are MGHRA and YSYEKL. Trimming removed 3 bases from V and 1 base from J, with 12 bases in between.